Listed below are T cell receptor beta chains from one sample, sequenced in a study of OX40 agonist ivuxolimab in advanced cancers. Method: immunoSEQ multiplex PCR; TCRdb's copy keeps in-frame clones and lacks some. The profile shows about 58,000 clones, around 86% of them singletons. This specimen was CD4+ or CD8+ T cells sorted from blood, taken in a trial of the OX40 agonist ivuxolimab. Receptor source: an adult with an advanced solid tumor such as melanoma, head and neck, liver or kidney cancer. The CDR3 runs from the conserved cysteine through the conserved F or W. The order of the fields is D gene, V gene, J gene, clone size, CDR3 DNA, CDR3 protein. D genes are given only for firm matches. The listing skips clone size in some rows; elsewhere it reads once, few, many or a size class.

>TRBD1|TRBV30|TRBJ2-7|once
TGTGCCTGGAGTAGGGGGACAGGGGGATACGAGCAGTACTTC
CAWSRGTGGYEQYF
>.|TRBV30|TRBJ1-6|few
TGTGCCTGGAGTGGAAGGATAGCCTATAATTCACCCCTCCACTTT
CAWSGRIAYNSPLHF
>.|TRBV28|TRBJ2-2|.
TGTGCCAGCAGTTTGTCCATGACCGGGGAGCTGTTTTTT
CASSLSMTGELFF
>.|TRBV6-5|TRBJ1-6|once
TGTGCCAGCAGTGGCAATAATTCACCCCTCCACTTT
CASSGNNSPLHF
>TRBD2|TRBV2|TRBJ2-1|.
TGTGCCAGCAGTGAAGCCAGCAGCGGGGGGGCCATAATAACGTTCTTC
CASSEASSGGAIITFF
>.|TRBV5-5|TRBJ1-1|few
TGTGCCAGCAGCTACAACTCAGGCTCTGAAGCTTTCTTT
CASSYNSGSEAFF
>TRBD1|TRBV19|TRBJ1-1|.
TGTGCCAGTAGATCGTTTCCGGGACAGGGGCGGGGGAACACTGAAGCTTTCTTT
CASRSFPGQGRGNTEAFF
>.|TRBV7-2|TRBJ2-1|.
TGTGCCAGCAGCCCCCGGGGCGGCTCTGAGCAGTTCTTC
CASSPRGGSEQFF
>.|TRBV28|TRBJ1-2|.
TGTGCCAGCAGTTTGGTTCTAGCCGGCCTTGGCTACACCTTC
CASSLVLAGLGYTF
>TRBD1|TRBV6-5|TRBJ2-7|.
TGTGCCAGCAGTTTCGGACAGGGATTCTTCTACGAGCAGTACTTC
CASSFGQGFFYEQYF
>TRBD1|TRBV30|TRBJ1-6|few
TGTGCCTGGGAAACAGGGGCGAATTCACCCCTCCACTTT
CAWETGANSPLHF
>TRBD1|TRBV5-6|TRBJ1-3|medium-sized
TGTGCCAGCAGCTACTTGGGACAGGGGAACACCATATATTTT
CASSYLGQGNTIYF
>.|TRBV7-9|TRBJ2-7|.
TGTGCCAGCAGCTCCTACATTCCCTCGTACGAGCAGTACTTC
CASSSYIPSYEQYF
>.|TRBV6-1|TRBJ2-4|once
TGTGCCAGCAGTGGGGACTGGCACATTCAGTACTTC
CASSGDWHIQYF
>.|TRBV11-3|TRBJ1-1|.
TGTGCCAGCAGCTCCCGGGGGGGCACTGAAGCTTTCTTT
CASSSRGGTEAFF
>TRBD1|TRBV28|TRBJ2-7|.
TGTGCCAGCAAGGAGAACAGGGGGTACCCCTACGAGCAGTACTTC
CASKENRGYPYEQYF
>.|TRBV7-3|TRBJ1-6|.
TGTGCCAGCAGCACCACAGGATTTAATTCACCCCTCCACTTT
CASSTTGFNSPLHF
>.|TRBV5-1|TRBJ1-2|.
TGCGCCAGCAGCTCCACAGGGTGGTCGACCTATGGCTACACCTTC
CASSSTGWSTYGYTF
>.|TRBV2|TRBJ1-2|.
TGTGCCAGCAGGGTAACCAGGGACTCCTATGGCTACACCTTC
CASRVTRDSYGYTF
>TRBD1|TRBV9|TRBJ1-5|.
TGTGCCAGCAGCGGCGGGACAGGGTATAGCAATCAGCCCCAGCATTTT
CASSGGTGYSNQPQHF
>.|TRBV29-1|TRBJ2-5|.
TGCAGCGTTGAAAGCGGGACAGGAGTACAAGAGACCCAGTACTTC
CSVESGTGVQETQYF
>.|TRBV9|TRBJ1-4|.
TGTGCCAGCAGCGCGAGACTGGGGGGGAATGAAAAACTGTTTTTT
CASSARLGGNEKLFF
>.|TRBV27|TRBJ2-3|.
TGTGCCAGCAGTTTATCGCCCGGACGCGGCTTGGATACGCAGTATTTT
CASSLSPGRGLDTQYF
>TRBD2|TRBV28|TRBJ2-1|.
TGTGCCAGCATATGGGCTAGCGGGGGTGATGAGCAGTTCTTC
CASIWASGGDEQFF
>.|TRBV9|TRBJ1-1|.
TGTGCCAGCAGCGCAACGGGGAACACTGAAGCTTTCTTT
CASSATGNTEAFF
>.|TRBV7-8|TRBJ2-5|.
TGTGCCAGCAACCCGGGGCGGGAAGAGACCCAGTACTTC
CASNPGREETQYF
>.|TRBV5-1|TRBJ1-2|.
TGCGCCAGCAGCTTGATGCCGGACTCTACGATCGGCTACACCTTC
CASSLMPDSTIGYTF
>TRBD2|TRBV5-1|TRBJ2-3|.
TGCGCCACCTCGATAGCGGGAGCTAGCACAGATACGCAGTATTTT
CATSIAGASTDTQYF
>TRBD1|TRBV5-5|TRBJ2-7|.
TGTGCCAGCAGCTATTCCGAGGCAGGGGGCTTCTACGAGCAGTACTTC
CASSYSEAGGFYEQYF
>.|TRBV6-7|TRBJ1-2|.
TGTGCCAGCAGTTACGGTAGCTACACCTTC
CASSYGSYTF
>TRBD1|TRBV5-4|TRBJ2-7|.
TGTGCCAGCAGCGGGCAGGGGGCGTCCTACGAGCAGTACTTC
CASSGQGASYEQYF
>TRBD1|TRBV19|TRBJ1-3|.
TGTGCCAGTAGGCCCCTGGGACAGCTTGTCGGAAACACCATATATTTT
CASRPLGQLVGNTIYF
>TRBD1|TRBV6-6|TRBJ1-2|.
TGTGCCAGCAGCCAGACCGGGACAGGGAAGTATGGCTACACCTTC
CASSQTGTGKYGYTF
>.|TRBV6-1|TRBJ2-7|.
TGTGCCAGCAGTGAAGTCGGGGGGCGCGCCGAGCAGTACTTC
CASSEVGGRAEQYF
>TRBD2|TRBV19|TRBJ2-3|.
TGTGCCAGTAGTCCCGCCTCCGGACTAGCGGGGCATACGCAGTATTTT
CASSPASGLAGHTQYF
>.|TRBV9|TRBJ2-7|.
TGTGCCAGCAGCCCCCAGGACGGTACAGCCTACGAGCAGTACTTC
CASSPQDGTAYEQYF
>.|TRBV5-1|TRBJ2-1|.
TGCGCCAGCAGCTTGGGGGCGGATTACAATGAGCAGTTCTTC
CASSLGADYNEQFF
>.|TRBV20-1|TRBJ1-2|.
TGCAGTGCTCAGGAGAACTATGGCTACACCTTC
CSAQENYGYTF
>.|TRBV7-2|TRBJ1-5|.
TGTGCCAGCAGCCGACAGACCAATCAGCCCCAGCATTTT
CASSRQTNQPQHF
>TRBD2|TRBV30|TRBJ2-3|.
TGTGCGACTAGCGGGGACCTAATGCAGTATTTT
CATSGDLMQYF
>.|TRBV30|TRBJ1-2|few
TGTGCCTGGGGACGACCTTCTGGCTATGGCTACACCTTC
CAWGRPSGYGYTF
>.|TRBV5-6|TRBJ2-7|.
TGTGCCAGCAGCTTGCCCCCTCAGGTCTACGAGCAGTACTTC
CASSLPPQVYEQYF
>.|TRBV19|TRBJ1-1|.
TGTGCCAGTAGTATAGGGACTATGAACACTGAAGCTTTCTTT
CASSIGTMNTEAFF
>.|TRBV5-4|TRBJ2-1|.
TGTGCCAGCAGCATCGACCCGGACTCCTACAATGAGCAGTTCTTC
CASSIDPDSYNEQFF
>.|TRBV6-6|TRBJ2-7|.
TGTGCCAGCGGGAAAACAGGGATTGCGCTCGAGCAGTACTTC
CASGKTGIALEQYF
>.|TRBV2|TRBJ1-3|.
TGTGCCAGCAGTGAACGGCCAGGGATGACTGGAAACACCATATATTTT
CASSERPGMTGNTIYF